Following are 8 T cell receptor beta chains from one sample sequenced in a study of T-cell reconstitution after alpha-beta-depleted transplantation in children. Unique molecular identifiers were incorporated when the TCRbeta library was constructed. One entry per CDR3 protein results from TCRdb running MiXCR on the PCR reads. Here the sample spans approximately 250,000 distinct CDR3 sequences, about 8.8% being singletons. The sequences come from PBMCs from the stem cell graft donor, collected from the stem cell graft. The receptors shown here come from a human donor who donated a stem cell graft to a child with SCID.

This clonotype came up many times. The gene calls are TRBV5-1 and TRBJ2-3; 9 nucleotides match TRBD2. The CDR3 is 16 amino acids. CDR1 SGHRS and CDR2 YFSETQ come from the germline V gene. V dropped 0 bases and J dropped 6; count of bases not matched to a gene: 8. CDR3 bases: TGCGCCAGCAGCTTGGAAGCGGGGGGACCCCAGGATACGCAGTATTTT. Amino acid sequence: CASSLEAGGPQDTQYF. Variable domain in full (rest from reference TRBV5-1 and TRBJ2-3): KAGVTQTPRYLIKTRGQQVTLSCSPISGHRSVSWYQQTPGQGLQFLFEYFSETQRNKGNFPGRFSGRQFSNSRSEMNVSTLELGDSALYLCASSLEAGGPQDTQYFGPGTRLTVL.

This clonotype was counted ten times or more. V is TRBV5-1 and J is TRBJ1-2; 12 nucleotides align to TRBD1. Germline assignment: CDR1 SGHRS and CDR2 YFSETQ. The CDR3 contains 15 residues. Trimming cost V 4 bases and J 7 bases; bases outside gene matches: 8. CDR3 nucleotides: TGCGCCAGCAGCCTTTCGGGACAGGGGGCCAGTGGCTACACCTTC. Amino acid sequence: CASSLSGQGASGYTF.

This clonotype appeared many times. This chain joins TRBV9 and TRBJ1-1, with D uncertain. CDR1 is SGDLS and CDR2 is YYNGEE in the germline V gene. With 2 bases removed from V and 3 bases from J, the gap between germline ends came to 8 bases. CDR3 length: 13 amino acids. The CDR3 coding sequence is TGTGCCAGCAGCGTGTCCGGTGACACTGAAGCTTTCTTT. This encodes CASSVSGDTEAFF.

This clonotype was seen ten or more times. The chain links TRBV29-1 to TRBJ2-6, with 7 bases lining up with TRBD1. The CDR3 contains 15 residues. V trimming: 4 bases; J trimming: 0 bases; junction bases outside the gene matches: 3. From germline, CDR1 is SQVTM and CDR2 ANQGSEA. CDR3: CSVGTGSSGANVLTF. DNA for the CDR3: TGCAGCGTTGGGACAGGTTCCTCTGGGGCCAACGTCCTGACTTTC.

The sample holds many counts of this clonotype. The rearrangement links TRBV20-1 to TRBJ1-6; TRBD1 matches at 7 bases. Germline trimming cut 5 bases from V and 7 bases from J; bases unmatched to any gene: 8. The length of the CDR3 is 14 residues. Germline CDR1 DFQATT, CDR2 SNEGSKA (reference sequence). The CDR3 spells CSAPRDSLNSPLHF. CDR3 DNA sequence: TGCAGTGCTCCCCGGGACAGTTTGAATTCACCCCTCCACTTT.

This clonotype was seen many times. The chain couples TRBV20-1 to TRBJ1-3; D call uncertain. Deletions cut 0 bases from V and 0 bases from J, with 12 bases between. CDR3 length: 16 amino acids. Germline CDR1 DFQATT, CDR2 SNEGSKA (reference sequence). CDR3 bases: TGCAGTGCTAGAGATTGGCGGGCCGCCTCTGGAAACACCATATATTTT. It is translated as CSARDWRAASGNTIYF.

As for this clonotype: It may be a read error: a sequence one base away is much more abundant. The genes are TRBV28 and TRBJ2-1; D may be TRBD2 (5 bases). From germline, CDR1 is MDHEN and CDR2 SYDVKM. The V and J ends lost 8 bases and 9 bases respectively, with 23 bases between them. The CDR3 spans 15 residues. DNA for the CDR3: TGTGCCAGCTCGGCCGGGGTCCAGCGAGGATTTGAGCAGTTCTTC. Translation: CASSAGVQRGFEQFF.

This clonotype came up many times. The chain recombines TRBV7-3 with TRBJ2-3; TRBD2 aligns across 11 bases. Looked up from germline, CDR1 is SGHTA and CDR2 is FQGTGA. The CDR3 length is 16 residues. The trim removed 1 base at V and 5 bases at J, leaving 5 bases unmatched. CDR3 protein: CASSLRLAGGIDTQYF. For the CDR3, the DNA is TGTGCCAGCAGCTTAAGGCTAGCGGGGGGAATAGATACGCAGTATTTT.